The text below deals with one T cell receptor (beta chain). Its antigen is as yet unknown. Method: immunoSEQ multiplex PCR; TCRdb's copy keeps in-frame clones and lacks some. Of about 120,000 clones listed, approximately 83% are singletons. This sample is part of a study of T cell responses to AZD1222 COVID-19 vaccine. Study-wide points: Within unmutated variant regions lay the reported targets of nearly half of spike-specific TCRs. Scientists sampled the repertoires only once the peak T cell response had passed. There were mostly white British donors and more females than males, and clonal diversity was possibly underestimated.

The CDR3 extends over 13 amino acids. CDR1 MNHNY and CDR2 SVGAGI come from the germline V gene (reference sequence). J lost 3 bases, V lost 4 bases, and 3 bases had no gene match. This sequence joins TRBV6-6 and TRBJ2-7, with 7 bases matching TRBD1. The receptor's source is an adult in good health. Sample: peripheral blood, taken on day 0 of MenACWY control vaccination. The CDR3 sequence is CASSWGTVYEQYF. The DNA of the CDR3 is TGTGCCAGCAGTTGGGGGACAGTCTACGAGCAGTACTTC.